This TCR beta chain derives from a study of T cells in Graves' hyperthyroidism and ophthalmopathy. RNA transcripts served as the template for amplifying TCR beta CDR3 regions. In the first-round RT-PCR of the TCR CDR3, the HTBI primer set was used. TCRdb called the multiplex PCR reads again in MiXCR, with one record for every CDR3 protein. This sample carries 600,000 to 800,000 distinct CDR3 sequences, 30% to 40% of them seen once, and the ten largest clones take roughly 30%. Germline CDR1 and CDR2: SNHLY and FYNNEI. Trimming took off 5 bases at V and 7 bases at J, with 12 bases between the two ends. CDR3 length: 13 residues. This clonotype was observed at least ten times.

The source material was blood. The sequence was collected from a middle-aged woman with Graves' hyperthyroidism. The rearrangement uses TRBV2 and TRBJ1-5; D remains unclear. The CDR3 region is CASSHRFGQPQHF. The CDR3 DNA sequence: TGTGCCAGCAGTCACCGATTCGGGCAGCCCCAGCATTTT.